These 14 T cell receptor beta chains share one sample of origin, sequenced in a study of breast tumors, draining lymph nodes, adjacent tissues. MiXCR, applied by TCRdb to the multiplex PCR reads, yields one record per CDR3 protein. The data contain more than 250,000 distinct CDR3 sequences, over 25% of them singletons. Samples came from axillary lymph nodes draining the breast cancer. The sequencing sample was made of axillary lymph node tissue. These receptors all come from a female donor with breast cancer. Some clones in this sample may be carry-over from other donors' samples.

Comment on this clonotype: This may come from a read error, since a much larger clone is one base off. The chain links TRBV20-1 to TRBJ2-7; D is unresolved. The CDR3 covers 11 residues. Germline CDR1 is DFQATT and CDR2 is SNEGSKA (reference sequence). The CDR3 bases are TGCAGTGCTAGAAACTCCTACGAGCAGTCCTTC. This encodes CSARNSYEQSF.

This chain uses TRBV6-1 with TRBJ2-1; D unresolved. The CDR3 has 17 amino acids. Between the trimmed V and J ends, which lost 5 bases and 7 bases, there was a span of 24 bases. In germline, CDR1 is MNHNS, CDR2 SASEGT. The CDR3 coding sequence is TGTGCCAGCAGTTCTAAGGTTAGGCGTCTAGAGGTTAATGAGCAGTTCTTC. As protein: CASSSKVRRLEVNEQFF.

At least ten counts were recorded for this clonotype. The chain combines TRBV2 with TRBJ2-3; 10 bases match TRBD2. V gave up 5 bases and J gave up 1 base; unmatched junction bases: 6. This CDR3 region has 16 residues. Germline loops: CDR1 SNHLY, CDR2 FYNNEI. This CDR3 reads CASSLRTSGGTDTQYF. For the CDR3, the DNA is TGTGCCAGCAGTCTAAGGACTAGCGGAGGCACAGATACGCAGTATTTT.

This clonotype was seen many times. This chain uses TRBV15 with TRBJ1-4; D not certain. Germline V gene data show CDR1 as LNHNV and CDR2 as YYDKDF (reference sequence). CDR3 length: 13 residues. V lost 0 bases and J lost 6, with 5 bases in between. The DNA of the CDR3 is TGTGCCACCAGCAGAGATCAGCATGAAAAACTGTTTTTT. Protein product: CATSRDQHEKLFF.

V is TRBV10-1 and J is TRBJ2-3; 7 bases match TRBD2. This CDR3 comprises 16 residues. Trimming took 9 bases from V and 2 from J; bases not matched to a gene: 14. CDR1 and CDR2 (germline): WNHNN, SYGVQD (reference sequence). As DNA, the CDR3 is TGCGCCAGTTCCGGGACTACGAGGGTGATCACAGATACGCAGTATTTT. Amino acids: CASSGTTRVITDTQYF.

Note on this clonotype: This clone may be a read error of a much larger clone one base away. The rearrangement links TRBV6-5 to TRBJ1-4; 7 bases agree with TRBD1. In germline, CDR1 is MNHEY, CDR2 SVGAGI. The CDR3 length is 14 residues. The CDR3, as DNA: TGTGCCAGCAGTTACGCAGGGGGGGATGAAAAACTGCTTTTT. The encoded protein is CASSYAGGDEKLLF.

This clonotype occurred once. This rearrangement joins TRBV3-1 to TRBJ2-1; D is unresolved. Looked up from germline, CDR1 is LGHDT and CDR2 is YNNKEL (reference sequence). The V end was cut by 4 bases, the J end by 4 bases, with 14 bases between. CDR3 size: 15 residues. The CDR3 reads CASSRDSLTYNEQFF. The CDR3 region has the DNA TGTGCCAGCAGCCGAGATAGTCTAACATACAATGAGCAGTTCTTC.

Comments on this clonotype: At one boundary the junction diverges from the germline segment, which might be a read error. V usage is TRBV7-2 and J usage is TRBJ2-7, with 8 nucleotides matching TRBD2. Germline CDR1 and CDR2: SGHTA and FQGNSA. The length of the CDR3 is 15 residues. The CDR3 nucleotides are TGTGCCAGCAGCATGTGGGCACTAGCGGCCTACGAGCGGCACTTC. Translated, it gives CASSMWALAAYERHF.

This rearrangement joins TRBV5-4 to TRBJ2-7, with a possible D match to TRBD2 (6 bases). Trimming took 0 bases from V and 6 from J, leaving 13 bases between them. Germline loops: CDR1 SGHNT, CDR2 YYREEE (reference sequence). This CDR3 has 14 amino acids. This CDR3 reads CASSLGRGFGEQYF. The DNA of the CDR3 is TGTGCCAGCAGCTTGGGACGGGGGTTCGGCGAGCAGTACTTC. The full variable domain, in which reference TRBV5-4 and TRBJ2-7 provide the parts outside the CDR3, is ETGVTQSPTHLIKTRGQQVTLRCSSQSGHNTVSWYQQALGQGPQFIFQYYREEENGRGNFPPRFSGLQFPNYSSELNVNALELDDSALYLCASSLGRGFGEQYFGPGTRLTVT.

The sample holds a few counts of this clonotype. The rearrangement uses TRBV6-2 or TRBV6-3 and TRBJ2-7; D is undetermined. Germline loops: CDR1 MNHEY, CDR2 SVGEGT. Trimming shortened V by 4 bases and J by 0 bases, and 19 bases separated the two germline ends. CDR3 length: 17 residues. CDR3 DNA sequence: TGTGCCAGCAGTTCCCGCCCCAGGCTCGAGCCCTCCTACGAGCAGTACTTC. Residues: CASSSRPRLEPSYEQYF.

This clonotype was counted ten times or more. A much larger clone lies one base from this, so it may be a read error. The chain uses TRBV20-1 and TRBJ2-7, with TRBD1 as a possible D gene (7 bases). V lost 1 base and J lost 6, with 16 bases in between. CDR1 is DFQATT, CDR2 SNEGSKA, per germline (reference sequence). The CDR3 has 14 residues. CDR3 sequence: CSARALTGEAEQYF. In nucleotides, the CDR3 is TGCAGTGCTAGAGCGCTCACAGGGGAGGCCGAGCAGTACTTC.

Turning to this clonotype: A much larger clonotype is one base distant, so this may be a read error. The chain combines TRBV20-1 with TRBJ2-1; 7 bases map to TRBD2. This CDR3 comprises 13 residues. Germline V gene sequence: CDR1 DFQATT, CDR2 SNEGSKA (reference sequence). CDR3 in amino acids: CSASLGGNNERFF. As DNA, the CDR3 is TGCAGTGCTAGTCTCGGGGGGAACAATGAGCGGTTCTTC.

This clonotype occurred many times. The chain couples TRBV7-9 to TRBJ2-1; unclear D gene. V lost 5 bases, J lost 6 bases, and 14 bases lay in between. CDR3 size: 14 residues. The germline gives CDR1 SEHNR, CDR2 FQNEAQ (reference sequence). The CDR3 sequence is CASSPTTRTNEQFF. The CDR3, as DNA: TGTGCCAGCAGCCCAACAACTCGCACCAATGAGCAGTTCTTC.

In its sample, this clonotype was seen a few times. The chain combines TRBV7-9 with TRBJ1-1; weak D call: TRBD1 (6 bases). The CDR3 contains 17 residues. Looked up from germline, CDR1 is SEHNR and CDR2 is FQNEAQ (reference sequence). Between the trimmed V and J ends, which lost 2 bases and 0 bases, there was a span of 16 bases. CDR3 in DNA: TGTGCCAGCAGCTTAAGGTCCAAGGGGGGCATGAACACTGAAGCTTTCTTT. It encodes CASSLRSKGGMNTEAFF.